What follows describes a single TCR beta chain. Its antigen is not identified. CDR1 and CDR2 (germline): ENHRY, SYGVKD. Trimming left V 0 bases short and J 2 bases short, with 11 bases between. The CDR3 loop spans 16 amino acids. This specimen belongs to a study of T cell responses to AZD1222 COVID-19 vaccine. The table came from immunoSEQ multiplex PCR; TCRdb's copy has only in-frame clones and leaves some out. Found here are about 140,000 clones, roughly 89% of them singletons; the top ten hold 1.5% to 2%. Study-wide points: Spike-specific TCR breadth and depth went up after people got two AZD1222 doses. The study reported that nearly half of spike-specific TCRs target unmutated variant regions. A mostly white British donor set with more females was recruited, and clonal diversity was possibly underestimated. Vaccine-related CD4 TCRs covered spike, predominating at 160-218 and 743-854.

This chain joins TRBV10-3 and TRBJ1-3, with a weak D call TRBD1 (6 bases). The sample here was peripheral blood, taken 28 days after the second AZD1222 dose. The source of this sequence is an adult who received the AZD1222 COVID-19 vaccine. CDR3 in DNA: TGTGCCATCAGTGAGTCCCGCGAGGGGGCTGGAAACACCATATATTTT. Protein: CAISESREGAGNTIYF.